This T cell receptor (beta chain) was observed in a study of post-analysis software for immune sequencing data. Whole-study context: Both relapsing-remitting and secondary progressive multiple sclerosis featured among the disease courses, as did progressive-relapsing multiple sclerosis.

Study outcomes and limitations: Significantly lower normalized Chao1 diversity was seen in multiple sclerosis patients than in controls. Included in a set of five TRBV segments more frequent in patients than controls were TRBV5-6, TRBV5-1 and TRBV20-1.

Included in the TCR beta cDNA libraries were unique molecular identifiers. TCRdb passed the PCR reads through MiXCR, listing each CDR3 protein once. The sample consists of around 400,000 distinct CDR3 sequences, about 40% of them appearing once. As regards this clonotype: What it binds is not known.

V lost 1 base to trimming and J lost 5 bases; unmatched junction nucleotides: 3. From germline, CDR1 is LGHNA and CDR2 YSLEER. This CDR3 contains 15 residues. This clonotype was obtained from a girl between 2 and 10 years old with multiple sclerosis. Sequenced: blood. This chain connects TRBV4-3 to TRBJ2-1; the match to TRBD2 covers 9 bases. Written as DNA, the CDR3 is TGCGCCAGCAGCCAAGTAGCGGGAGCAAACAATGAGCAGTTCTTC. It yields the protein CASSQVAGANNEQFF.